These 17 T cell receptor beta chains were all obtained from the same sample, sequenced in a study of blood T cells in healthy people across ages. A second about 7 to 11 cycle PCR used barcoded and J-beta primers. Via MiXCR, TCRdb re-called the 5' RACE reads, giving one row per CDR3 protein. There are 1.5 million to 2 million distinct CDR3 sequences in the sample; under 30% occur only once, and roughly 8% lies in the top ten. The sequenced sample consisted of blood. These receptors were obtained from a woman aged 25 to 39 in good health.

The chain combines TRBV7-2 with TRBJ2-7, with no clear D. CDR1 and CDR2 from the germline V gene are SGHTA and FQGNSA. V was shortened by 3 bases and J by 0 bases, with 9 bases between the two germline ends. The length of the CDR3 is 14 residues. The chain's CDR3 is CASSFYAGSYEQYF. The CDR3 DNA reads as TGTGCCAGCAGCTTCTATGCTGGCTCCTACGAGCAGTACTTC.

This clonotype occurred a few times. CDR3 region: CAITNTGGYGYTF. CDR3 nucleotide sequence: TGTGCCATCACCAACACAGGGGGCTATGGCTACACCTTC. The rearrangement joins TRBV10-3 to TRBJ1-2; 8 bases align to TRBD1. Per the germline V gene, CDR1 is ENHRY and CDR2 is SYGVKD. The CDR3 is made up of 13 amino acids. Trimming at V came to 7 bases and at J to 4 bases, leaving 5 bases not matched to a gene.

The J gene is TRBJ1-1, the V gene TRBV12-3 or TRBV12-4, with D tentatively TRBD1 (6 bases). Between the trimmed V and J ends, which lost 5 bases and 5 bases, there was a span of 21 bases. The length of the CDR3 is 16 residues. The CDR3 DNA reads as TGTGCCAGCAGTCCCAGGATAGGGGGGTACAGGACTGAAGCTTTCTTT. It codes for CASSPRIGGYRTEAFF.

The chain employs TRBV29-1 and TRBJ1-1, with D uncertain. Trimming removed 7 bases from V and 1 base from J, with 10 bases in between. CDR1 SQVTM and CDR2 ANQGSEA come from the germline V gene. This CDR3 is built from 12 residues. Here the CDR3 DNA reads TGCAGCGGGGTAAAAGGGAACACTGAAGCTTTCTTT. Encoded protein: CSGVKGNTEAFF.

This clonotype was observed a few times. The gene calls are TRBV6-5 and TRBJ2-1; TRBD1 aligns across 8 bases. CDR3 size: 12 residues. J gave up 7 bases and V 8 bases, and 4 bases lay outside the gene matches. Germline assignment: CDR1 MNHEY and CDR2 SVGAGI. DNA of the CDR3: TGTGCCAGCGCGGACAGGGCGAATGAGCAGTTCTTC. The encoded protein is CASADRANEQFF.

This clonotype was observed a few times. The genes are TRBV11-1 and TRBJ1-1; D remains unclear. Trimming removed 5 bases at V and 0 bases at J, with 10 bases between. Germline loops: CDR1 SGHAT, CDR2 FQDESV (reference sequence). The CDR3 length is 14 residues. DNA of the CDR3: TGTGCCAGCAGCCGACTTTCAGTGAACACTGAAGCTTTCTTT. It is translated as CASSRLSVNTEAFF.

This rearrangement joins TRBV30 to TRBJ2-3; 9 bases align to TRBD2. Germline V gives CDR1 GTSNPN, CDR2 SVGIG (reference sequence). V shed 6 bases and J 8 bases; nucleotides not matched to a gene: 15. CDR3 size: 15 residues. CDR3 sequence reads: CACKGLAQVYSTQYF. The CDR3 nucleotides are TGTGCCTGCAAGGGACTAGCTCAAGTCTATAGTACGCAGTATTTT.

This clonotype was seen a few times. The chain links TRBV18 to TRBJ2-1, with D hard to call. The CDR3 runs 15 residues. The ends were cut back, 2 bases at V and 2 bases at J, with 10 bases in the middle. Per the germline V gene, CDR1 is KGHSH and CDR2 is LQKENI. The CDR3 DNA reads TGTGCCAGCTCACCAAGTGGCCCCACCTACAATGAGCAGTTCTTC. Its translation: CASSPSGPTYNEQFF.

This clonotype was detected ten times or more. V is TRBV13 and J is TRBJ2-5; the D gene is possibly TRBD1 (5 bases). Germline lookup yields CDR1 PRHDT and CDR2 FYEKMQ (reference sequence). Between the trimmed V and J ends, which lost 5 bases and 5 bases, there was a span of 18 bases. The CDR3 has 15 amino acids. The CDR3 DNA follows: TGTGCCAGCAGCCAACGGACAACCACGGTGGAGACCCAGTACTTC. Translation: CASSQRTTTVETQYF.

This chain uses TRBV5-1 with TRBJ2-1; TRBD1 might be the D (5 bases). Per germline, CDR1 SGHRS and CDR2 YFSETQ. V lost 0 bases to trimming and J lost 4 bases, with 17 bases between them. CDR3 length equals 17 residues. CDR3 coding DNA: TGCGCCAGCAGCTTGGTCCAGGGCCCCACCCGGTACAATGAGCAGTTCTTC. The encoded protein is CASSLVQGPTRYNEQFF.

This clonotype was seen only a few times. The chain links TRBV6-5 to TRBJ2-2, with TRBD2 as a possible D gene (7 bases). Germline-derived CDR1 and CDR2 are MNHEY and SVGAGI. Deletions cut 3 bases from V and 5 bases from J, with 16 bases between. The CDR3 extends over 16 amino acids. The CDR3 bases are TGTGCCAGCAGTTATTCCCGGGGGGCCAGAACCGGGGAGCTGTTTTTT. Translated, it gives CASSYSRGARTGELFF.

This clonotype was recorded many times. J is TRBJ2-1 and V is TRBV20-1; a possible D gene is TRBD2 (6 bases). In germline, CDR1 is DFQATT, CDR2 SNEGSKA (reference sequence). This CDR3 region has 11 residues. Trimming removed 5 bases from V and 10 bases from J, with 12 bases in between. CDR3 DNA sequence: TGCAGTGCTTTACTAGCAAGCGAGCAGTTCTTC. This encodes CSALLASEQFF.

The chain combines TRBV7-2 with TRBJ2-3; D remains unclear. The germline V and J ends were trimmed by 0 bases and 1 base, with 5 bases remaining between them. From germline, CDR1 is SGHTA and CDR2 FQGNSA. The CDR3 is 14 amino acids. This CDR3 reads CASSLARRTDTQYF. In nucleotides, the CDR3 is TGTGCCAGCAGCTTAGCCCGGCGCACAGATACGCAGTATTTT.

This sequence joins TRBV7-8 and TRBJ2-2; D not certain. Trimming took off 5 bases at V and 3 bases at J, with 10 bases between the two ends. Germline V gene data show CDR1 as SGHVS and CDR2 as FQNEAQ. This CDR3 region has 14 residues. CDR3 sequence: CASSLRADTGELFF. The CDR3 DNA reads TGTGCCAGCAGCCTTAGGGCGGACACCGGGGAGCTGTTTTTT.

This clonotype has a handful of counts. The chain links TRBV11-2 to TRBJ1-4; D uncertain. The CDR3 has 15 residues. Trimming left V 1 base short and J 4 bases short, with 10 bases between. CDR1 and CDR2 from the germline V gene are SGHAT and FQNNGV. Written as DNA, the CDR3 is TGTGCCAGCAGCTTAGTACGAGGTATTAATGAAAAACTGTTTTTT. Its protein is CASSLVRGINEKLFF.

The rearrangement links TRBV5-8 to TRBJ1-5; 7 bases line up with TRBD1. CDR1 is SGHTS, CDR2 YDEGEE, per germline. V lost 3 bases, J lost 5 bases, and 5 bases stayed unmatched. CDR3 length: 14 amino acids. The CDR3 reads CASSYGQVDQPQHF. CDR3 nucleotides: TGTGCCAGCAGCTACGGACAGGTGGATCAGCCCCAGCATTTT.

A few counts support this clonotype. The chain joins TRBV18 to TRBJ2-7, with TRBD1 identical over 7 bases. The ends lost 3 bases at V and 4 bases at J; junction bases unmatched: 3. This CDR3 spans 13 amino acids. Per germline, CDR1 KGHSH and CDR2 LQKENI. This CDR3 reads CASSPPGQYEQYF. Here the CDR3 DNA reads TGTGCCAGCTCACCCCCGGGACAGTACGAGCAGTACTTC.